This T cell receptor (beta chain) emerged from a study of blood T cell repertoires in COVID-19. Study at large: The origin of the acute and convalescent COVID-19 samples was the United States, Italy and Spain. In each case, the material was cDNA or gDNA derived from T cells, B-cell-depleted T cells, or PBMCs.

As originally analysed: Scientists estimated how many nucleated cells there were by amplifying reference gene primers. The assay was immunoSEQ multiplex PCR, and TCRdb's table has in-frame clones only and misses some. V and J calls plus clone size are reproduced from that table; the DNA served to infer D and trimming. The sample has some 94,000 clones; roughly 89% are singletons. Trimming left V 4 bases short and J 4 bases short, with 18 bases between. The CDR3 consists of 16 residues. CDR1 and CDR2 from the germline V gene are SGHRS and YFSETQ. The V and J genes are TRBV5-1 and TRBJ1-3, with D unresolved. The sample comprised peripheral blood. This TCR was recovered from a human donor in a cohort sampled during active COVID-19. The CDR3: CASSPYEGRGGNTIYF. The CDR3 DNA follows: TGCGCCAGCAGCCCATATGAGGGCCGGGGAGGAAACACCATATATTTT. Full variable domain (outside the CDR3, taken from reference TRBV5-1 and TRBJ1-3): KAGVTQTPRYLIKTRGQQVTLSCSPISGHRSVSWYQQTPGQGLQFLFEYFSETQRNKGNFPGRFSGRQFSNSRSEMNVSTLELGDSALYLCASSPYEGRGGNTIYFGEGSWLTVV.